These 15 T cell receptor beta chains came from one sample sequenced in a study of cytomegalovirus exposure and HLA in healthy donors (dated by TCRdb to the late 2010s). Library method: the immunoSEQ multiplex PCR assay. The table comes from immuneACCESS by way of TCRdb, which keeps in-frame sequences with V and J called. Part of the clones is missing from these tables; in studies checked, under half for an unresolved V gene and the rest for unknown reasons. Within this sample are approximately 300,000 clones, with 75% to 90% of them counted one time only. Clones ranked in the top ten supply roughly 1.2% of the sample. The sequencing sample was made of PBMCs. The receptors originated from a woman aged 25 to 39 in good health and CMV-seropositive.

The chain uses TRBV9 and TRBJ2-3; 7 positions agree with TRBD1. This CDR3 spans 15 amino acids. Germline-derived CDR1 and CDR2 are SGDLS and YYNGEE. V dropped 3 bases and J dropped 3; count of bases not matched to a gene: 7. CDR3 in amino acids: CASSAGGRRTDTQYF. CDR3 bases: TGTGCCAGCAGCGCAGGGGGTAGACGGACAGATACGCAGTATTTT.

This clone was picked up one time. The chain is built from TRBV30 and TRBJ2-6, with D possibly being TRBD1 (6 bases). Germline V gene data show CDR1 as GTSNPN and CDR2 as SVGIG (reference sequence). The CDR3 loop spans 18 amino acids. V was trimmed by 2 bases and J by 0 bases, leaving 17 bases between them. CDR3 amino acids: CAWSPTQGLLSGANVLTF. CDR3 in DNA: TGTGCCTGGAGTCCCACCCAGGGGCTACTCTCTGGGGCCAACGTCCTGACTTTC. The variable domain in full, completed from reference TRBV30 and TRBJ2-6, reads SQTIHQWPATLVQPVGSPLSLECTVEGTSNPNLYWYRQAAGRGLQLLFYSVGIGQISSEVPQNLSASRPQDRQFILSSKKLLLSDSGFYLCAWSPTQGLLSGANVLTFGAGSRLTVL.

J is TRBJ2-5 and V is TRBV7-2; 8 bases fit TRBD2. Per the germline V gene, CDR1 is SGHTA and CDR2 is FQGNSA. V lost 3 bases, J lost 6 bases, and 6 bases stayed unmatched. The CDR3 has 14 residues. The chain's CDR3 is CASSFSGTGKTQYF. The CDR3, as DNA: TGTGCCAGCAGCTTTAGCGGGACGGGTAAGACCCAGTACTTC.

In the case of this clone: This clone may be a read error of a much larger clone one base away. Other DNA sequences of this sample code for an identical CDR3. The J gene is TRBJ2-7, the V gene TRBV28; 12 bases are a match to TRBD2. The germline CDR1 and CDR2 sequences are MDHEN and SYDVKM. The CDR3 sequence is 15 residues long. With V trimmed by 6 bases and J by 0 bases, 3 bases remained unmatched. The CDR3 is CASSLTSGSSYEQYF. The CDR3 DNA sequence: TGTGCCAGCAGCCTGACTAGCGGGAGCTCCTACGAGCAGTACTTC.

This clone was recorded a few times. This chain joins TRBV2 and TRBJ1-1, with a weak D call TRBD1 (5 bases). V was shortened by 5 bases and J by 4 bases, with 8 bases between the two germline ends. The CDR3 covers 12 residues. CDR1 is SNHLY and CDR2 is FYNNEI in the germline V gene. This CDR3 reads CASSRGGTEAFF. Written as DNA, the CDR3 is TGTGCCAGCAGTCGGGGGGGCACTGAAGCTTTCTTT.

The V gene is TRBV27, the J gene TRBJ2-5; possibly TRBD1 or TRBD2 for D (5 bases each). Per germline, CDR1 MNHEY and CDR2 SMNVEV (reference sequence). V lost 5 bases and J 5 bases, leaving 12 bases between the germline ends. The CDR3 is made up of 13 amino acids. The CDR3 region has the DNA TGTGCCAGCAGTGACTTAGAGGGGGAGACCCAGTACTTC. The encoded protein is CASSDLEGETQYF.

V gene TRBV7-2 combines with J gene TRBJ1-1; 7 bases line up with TRBD1. Germline trimming cut 5 bases from V and 4 bases from J; bases unmatched to any gene: 13. The CDR3 consists of 16 residues. Germline values: CDR1 SGHTA, CDR2 FQGNSA. Here the CDR3 DNA reads TGTGCCAGCAGCGCTCATGTTCTCGGGACAGCCACTGAAGCTTTCTTT. Amino acids: CASSAHVLGTATEAFF. The whole variable domain, filled in from reference TRBV7-2 and TRBJ1-1, reads GAGVSQSPSNKVTEKGKDVELRCDPISGHTALYWYRQSLGQGLEFLIYFQGNSAPDKSGLPSDRFSAERTGGSVSTLTIQRTQQEDSAVYLCASSAHVLGTATEAFFGQGTRLTVV.

This clone was recorded only once. This sequence joins TRBV6-5 and TRBJ1-6; possibly TRBD1 for D (5 bases). CDR1 and CDR2 from the germline V gene are MNHEY and SVGAGI. The CDR3 consists of 13 residues. Trimming took off 6 bases at V and 9 bases at J, with 12 bases between the two ends. The CDR3 DNA is TGTGCCAGCAGCCGCAGGGTTTTTTCACCCCTCCACTTT. Encoded protein: CASSRRVFSPLHF.

This clone was detected only a few times. J is TRBJ1-4 and V is TRBV2; D not resolved. This CDR3 has 15 amino acids. V lost 7 bases and J lost 8, with 20 bases in between. Germline loops: CDR1 SNHLY, CDR2 FYNNEI. CDR3 protein: CASIAYPRGGEKLFF. The CDR3 DNA reads TGTGCCAGCATCGCGTATCCCAGAGGAGGGGAAAAACTGTTTTTT.

This clone was seen only once. V and J are TRBV29-1 and TRBJ2-7; D uncertain. The CDR3 is made up of 11 amino acids. The germline V and J ends were trimmed by 6 bases and 3 bases, with 9 bases remaining between them. CDR1 and CDR2 from the germline V gene are SQVTM and ANQGSEA. CDR3 amino acids: CSVPINYEQYF. In DNA form, the CDR3 reads TGCAGCGTCCCGATCAACTACGAGCAGTACTTC.

This sequence joins TRBV5-6 and TRBJ1-1; no reliable D call. Germline lookup yields CDR1 SGHDT and CDR2 YYEEEE. Between the trimmed V and J ends, which lost 1 base and 2 bases, there was a span of 9 bases. The CDR3 runs to 14 residues. The CDR3 reads CASSLSGVNTEAFF. Here the CDR3 DNA reads TGTGCCAGCAGCTTGAGTGGGGTTAACACTGAAGCTTTCTTT.

The chain carries TRBV5-1 and TRBJ1-6, with TRBD1 identical over 9 bases. Trimming took 0 bases from V and 5 from J; bases not matched to a gene: 0. The length of the CDR3 is 15 residues. CDR1 is SGHRS and CDR2 is YFSETQ in the germline V gene. The CDR3 is CASSLGQGDNSPLHF. The CDR3 DNA reads TGCGCCAGCAGCTTGGGACAGGGGGATAATTCACCCCTCCACTTT.

The chain employs TRBV5-1 and TRBJ2-7; 7 bases fit TRBD1. CDR3 length: 15 amino acids. Germline CDR1 reads SGHRS; CDR2 reads YFSETQ. Trimming at V came to 1 base and at J to 2 bases, leaving 6 bases not matched to a gene. The CDR3 loop reads CASSLQRTGTYEQYF. For the CDR3, the DNA is TGCGCCAGCAGCTTGCAACGGACAGGTACCTACGAGCAGTACTTC.

This rearrangement joins TRBV7-9 to TRBJ1-5, with D possibly being TRBD1 (5 bases). The CDR3 is 15 amino acids. V shed 0 bases and J shed 3 bases, with 9 bases lying between them. Germline-derived CDR1 and CDR2 are SEHNR and FQNEAQ (reference sequence). The CDR3: CASSLAGTINQPQHF. For the CDR3, the DNA is TGTGCCAGCAGCTTAGCGGGGACGATCAATCAGCCCCAGCATTTT.

CDR3 sequence (DNA): TGTGCCAGCAGTTCCCCCCATAGGTCACTAGCCAAAAACATTCAGTACTTC. Translated: CASSSPHRSLAKNIQYF. This chain links TRBV7-9 with TRBJ2-4; D is undetermined. Germline V gives CDR1 SEHNR, CDR2 FQNEAQ (reference sequence). The V end was cut by 6 bases, the J end by 0 bases, with 18 bases between. CDR3 length: 17 residues.